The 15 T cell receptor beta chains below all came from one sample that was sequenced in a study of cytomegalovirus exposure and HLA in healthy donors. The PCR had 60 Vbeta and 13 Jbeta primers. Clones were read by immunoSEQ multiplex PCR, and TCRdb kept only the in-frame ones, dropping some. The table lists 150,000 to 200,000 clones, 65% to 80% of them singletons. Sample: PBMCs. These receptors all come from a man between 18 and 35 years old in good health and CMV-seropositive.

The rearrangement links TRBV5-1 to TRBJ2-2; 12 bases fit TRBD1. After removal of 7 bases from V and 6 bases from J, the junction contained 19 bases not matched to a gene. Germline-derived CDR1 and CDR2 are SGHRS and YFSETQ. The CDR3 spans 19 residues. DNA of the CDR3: TGCGCCAGCTCCCTCGGGACAGGGGGCGGCCTCAGTGTCTCCGGGGAGCTGTTTTTT. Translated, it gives CASSLGTGGGLSVSGELFF.

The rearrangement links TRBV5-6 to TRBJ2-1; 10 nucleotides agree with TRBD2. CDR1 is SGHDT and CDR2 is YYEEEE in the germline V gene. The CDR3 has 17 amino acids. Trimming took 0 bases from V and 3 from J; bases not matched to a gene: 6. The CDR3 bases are TGTGCCAGCAGCTTGGTGGCTAGCGGGAGATACTACAATGAGCAGTTCTTC. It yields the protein CASSLVASGRYYNEQFF.

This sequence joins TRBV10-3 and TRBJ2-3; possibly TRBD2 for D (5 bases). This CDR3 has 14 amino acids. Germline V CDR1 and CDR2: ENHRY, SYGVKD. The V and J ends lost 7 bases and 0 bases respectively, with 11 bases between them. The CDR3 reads CAITGGGSTDTQYF. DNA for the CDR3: TGTGCCATCACCGGCGGCGGGAGCACAGATACGCAGTATTTT.

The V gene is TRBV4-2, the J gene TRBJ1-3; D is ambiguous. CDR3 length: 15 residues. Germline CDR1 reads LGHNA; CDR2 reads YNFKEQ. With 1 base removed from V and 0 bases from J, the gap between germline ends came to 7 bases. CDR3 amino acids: CASSQGAASGNTIYF. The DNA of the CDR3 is TGTGCCAGCAGCCAAGGTGCGGCCTCTGGAAACACCATATATTTT.

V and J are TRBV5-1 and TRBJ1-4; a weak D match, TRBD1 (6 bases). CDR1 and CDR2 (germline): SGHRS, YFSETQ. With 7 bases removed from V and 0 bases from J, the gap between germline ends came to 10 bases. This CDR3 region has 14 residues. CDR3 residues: CASGEGATNEKLFF. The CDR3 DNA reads TGCGCCAGCGGAGAGGGGGCAACTAATGAAAAACTGTTTTTT. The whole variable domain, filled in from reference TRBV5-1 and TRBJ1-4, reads KAGVTQTPRYLIKTRGQQVTLSCSPISGHRSVSWYQQTPGQGLQFLFEYFSETQRNKGNFPGRFSGRQFSNSRSEMNVSTLELGDSALYLCASGEGATNEKLFFGSGTQLSVL.

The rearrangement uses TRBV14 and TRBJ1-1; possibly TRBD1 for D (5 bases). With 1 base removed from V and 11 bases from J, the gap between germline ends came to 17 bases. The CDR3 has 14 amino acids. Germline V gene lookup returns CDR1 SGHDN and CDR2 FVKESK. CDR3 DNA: TGTGCCAGCAGCCAAGTTGGGGGAGGAACTACGGCTTTCTTT. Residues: CASSQVGGGTTAFF. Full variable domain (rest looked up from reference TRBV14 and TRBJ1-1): EAGVTQFPSHSVIEKGQTVTLRCDPISGHDNLYWYRRVMGKEIKFLLHFVKESKQDESGMPNNRFLAERTGGTYSTLKVQPAELEDSGVYFCASSQVGGGTTAFFGQGTRLTVV.

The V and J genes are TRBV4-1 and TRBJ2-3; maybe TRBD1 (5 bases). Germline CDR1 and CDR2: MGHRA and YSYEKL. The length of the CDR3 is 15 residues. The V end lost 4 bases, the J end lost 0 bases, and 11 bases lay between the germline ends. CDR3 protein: CASSPRQGSTDTQYF. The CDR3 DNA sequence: TGCGCCAGCAGCCCACGCCAGGGAAGCACAGATACGCAGTATTTT.

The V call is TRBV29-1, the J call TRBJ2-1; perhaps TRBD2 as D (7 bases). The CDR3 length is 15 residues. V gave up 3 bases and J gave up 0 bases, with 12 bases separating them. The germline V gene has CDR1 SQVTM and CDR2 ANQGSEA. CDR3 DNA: TGCAGCGTTGAGGGGGGGCTGAGCTCCTACAATGAGCAGTTCTTC. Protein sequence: CSVEGGLSSYNEQFF.

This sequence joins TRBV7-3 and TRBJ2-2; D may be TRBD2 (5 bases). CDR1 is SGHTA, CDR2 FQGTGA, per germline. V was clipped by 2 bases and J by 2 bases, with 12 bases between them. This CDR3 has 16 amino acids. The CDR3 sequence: CASSLGGGFNTGELFF. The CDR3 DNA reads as TGTGCCAGCAGCTTAGGTGGCGGGTTTAACACCGGGGAGCTGTTTTTT.

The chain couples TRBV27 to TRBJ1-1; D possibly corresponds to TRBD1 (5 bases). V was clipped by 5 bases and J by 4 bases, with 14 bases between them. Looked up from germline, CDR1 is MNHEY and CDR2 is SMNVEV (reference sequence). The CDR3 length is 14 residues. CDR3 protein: CASSPGPVGTEAFF. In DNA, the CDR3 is TGTGCCAGCAGTCCAGGGCCCGTGGGCACTGAAGCTTTCTTT.

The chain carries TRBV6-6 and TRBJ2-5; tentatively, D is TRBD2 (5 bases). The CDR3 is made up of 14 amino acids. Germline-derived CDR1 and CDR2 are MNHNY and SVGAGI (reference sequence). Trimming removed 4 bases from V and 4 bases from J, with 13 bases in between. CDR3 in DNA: TGTGCCAGCAGTTCATCCTCTGAGGGAGAGACCCAGTACTTC. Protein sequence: CASSSSSEGETQYF.

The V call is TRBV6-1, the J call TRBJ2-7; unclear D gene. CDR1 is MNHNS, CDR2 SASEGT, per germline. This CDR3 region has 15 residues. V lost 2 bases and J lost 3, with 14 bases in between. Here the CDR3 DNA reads TGTGCCAGCAGTGAATCCAGGCAGTCCGACTACGAGCAGTACGTC. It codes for CASSESRQSDYEQYV.

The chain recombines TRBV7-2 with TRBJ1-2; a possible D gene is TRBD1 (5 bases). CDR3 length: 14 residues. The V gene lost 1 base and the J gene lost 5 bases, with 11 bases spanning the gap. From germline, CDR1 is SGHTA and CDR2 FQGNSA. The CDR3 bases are TGTGCCAGCAGCTTAGAACCAGGGATTTATGGCTACACCTTC. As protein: CASSLEPGIYGYTF.

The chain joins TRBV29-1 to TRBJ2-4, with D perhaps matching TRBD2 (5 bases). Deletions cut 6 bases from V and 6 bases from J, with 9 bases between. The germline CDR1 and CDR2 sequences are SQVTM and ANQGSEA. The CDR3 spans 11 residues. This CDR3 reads CSVVDLNIQYF. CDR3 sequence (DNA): TGCAGCGTGGTGGACTTAAACATTCAGTACTTC. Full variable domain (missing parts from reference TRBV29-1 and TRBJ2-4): SAVISQKPSRDICQRGTSLTIQCQVDSQVTMMFWYRQQPGQSLTLIATANQGSEATYESGFVIDKFPISRPNLTFSTLTVSNMSPEDSSIYLCSVVDLNIQYFGAGTRLSVL.

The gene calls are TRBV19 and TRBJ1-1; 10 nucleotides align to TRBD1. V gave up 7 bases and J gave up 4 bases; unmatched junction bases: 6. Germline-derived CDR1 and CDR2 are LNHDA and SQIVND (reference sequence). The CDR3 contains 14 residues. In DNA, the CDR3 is TGTGCCAGTACCCGGACAGGGGGGTCCACTGAAGCTTTCTTT. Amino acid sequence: CASTRTGGSTEAFF.